The table lists the clone carrying this T cell receptor beta chain with a few counts. Antigen unknown. These data are taken from a study of T cells after yellow fever vaccination. Study at large: In the case of low-cell-number fractions, SMART-Seq v4 Ultra Low Input was used for preparation.

Template-switching 5'RACE yielded the TCR cDNA; a universal primer site and UMIs were added in the process. MiXCR, run by TCRdb on the 5' RACE reads, gives a single entry per CDR3 protein. The sample has hundreds of thousands of distinct CDR3 sequences; 9% to 15% are singletons. Broader study findings: After the booster, 96% of CD4 and 75% to 90% of CD8 primary-response clones were re-detected.

The CDR3 extends over 15 amino acids. Germline values: CDR1 LNHNV, CDR2 YYDKDF (reference sequence). The V and J ends lost 0 bases and 7 bases, in that order; junction bases with no gene match: 3. V is TRBV15 and J is TRBJ2-1, with 10 bases lining up with TRBD2. This receptor was taken from a man aged 30 to 45 who received the YFV17D yellow fever vaccine. The material sequenced was PBMCs, taken on the day of the yellow fever booster vaccination. CDR3 sequence reads: CATSRDLAGVNEQFF. The CDR3 DNA sequence: TGTGCCACCAGCAGAGACCTAGCGGGAGTTAATGAGCAGTTCTTC.